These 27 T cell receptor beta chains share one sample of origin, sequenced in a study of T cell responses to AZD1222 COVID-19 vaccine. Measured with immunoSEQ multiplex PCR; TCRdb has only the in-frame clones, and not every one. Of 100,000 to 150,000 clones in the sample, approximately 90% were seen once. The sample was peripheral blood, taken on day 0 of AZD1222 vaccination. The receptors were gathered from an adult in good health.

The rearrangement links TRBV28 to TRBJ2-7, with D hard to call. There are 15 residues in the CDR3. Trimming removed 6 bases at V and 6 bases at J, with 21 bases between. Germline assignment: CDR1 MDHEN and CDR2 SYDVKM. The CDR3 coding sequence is TGTGCCAGCAGGGCCGGCCCCGGGTCTCTAGGCGAGCAGTACTTC. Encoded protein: CASRAGPGSLGEQYF.

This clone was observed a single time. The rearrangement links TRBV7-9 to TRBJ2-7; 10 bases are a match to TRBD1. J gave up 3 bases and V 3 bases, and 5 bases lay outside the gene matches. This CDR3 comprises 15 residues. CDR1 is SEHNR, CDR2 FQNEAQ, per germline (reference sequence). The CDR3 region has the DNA TGTGCCAGCAGCTTTCCGGGACAGGGGTACTACGAGCAGTACTTC. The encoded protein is CASSFPGQGYYEQYF.

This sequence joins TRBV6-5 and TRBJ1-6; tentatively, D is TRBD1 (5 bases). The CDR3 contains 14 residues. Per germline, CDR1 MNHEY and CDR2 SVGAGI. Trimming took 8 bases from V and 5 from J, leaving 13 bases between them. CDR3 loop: CASGGVGNNSPLHF. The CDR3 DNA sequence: TGTGCCAGCGGGGGGGTGGGTAATAATTCACCCCTCCACTTT.

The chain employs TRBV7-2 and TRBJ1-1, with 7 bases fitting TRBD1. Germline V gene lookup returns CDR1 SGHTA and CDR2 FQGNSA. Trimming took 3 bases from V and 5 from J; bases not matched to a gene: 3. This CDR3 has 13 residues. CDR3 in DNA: TGTGCCAGCAGCTTGACAGGGAGGACTGAAGCTTTCTTT. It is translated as CASSLTGRTEAFF.

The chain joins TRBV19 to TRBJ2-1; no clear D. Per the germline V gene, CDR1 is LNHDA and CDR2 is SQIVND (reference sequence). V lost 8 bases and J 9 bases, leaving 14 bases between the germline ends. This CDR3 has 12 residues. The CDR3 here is CASSYGLGEQFF. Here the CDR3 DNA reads TGTGCCAGTTCCTATGGGCTCGGTGAGCAGTTCTTC. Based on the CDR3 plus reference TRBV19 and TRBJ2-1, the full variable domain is DGGITQSPKYLFRKEGQNVTLSCEQNLNHDAMYWYRQDPGQGLRLIYYSQIVNDFQKGDIAEGYSVSREKKESFPLTVTSAQKNPTAFYLCASSYGLGEQFFGPGTRLTVL.

The CDR3 DNA is TGTGCCAGCAGCTTTCCTAACACTGAAGCTTTCTTT. This codes for CASSFPNTEAFF. The rearrangement joins TRBV7-2 to TRBJ1-1, with D unclear. The V gene lost 3 bases and the J gene lost 2 bases, with 4 bases spanning the gap. Looked up from germline, CDR1 is SGHTA and CDR2 is FQGNSA. CDR3 size: 12 residues.

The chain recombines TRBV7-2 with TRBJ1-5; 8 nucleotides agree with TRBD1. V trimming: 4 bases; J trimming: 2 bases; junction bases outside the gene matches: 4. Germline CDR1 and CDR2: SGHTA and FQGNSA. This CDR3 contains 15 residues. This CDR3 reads CASSSTGQGNQPQHF. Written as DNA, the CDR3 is TGTGCCAGCAGCTCGACGGGACAGGGCAATCAGCCCCAGCATTTT.

This CDR3 is CATSDPLGQGAGELFF. The CDR3 region has the DNA TGTGCCACCAGTGACCCTCTGGGACAGGGCGCCGGGGAGCTGTTTTTT. The J gene is TRBJ2-2, the V gene TRBV24-1; 9 bases map to TRBD1. The junction had 8 bases not matched to a gene; V was cut back by 4 bases and J by 6 bases. The CDR3 consists of 16 residues. CDR1 and CDR2 from the germline V gene are KGHDR and SFDVKD.

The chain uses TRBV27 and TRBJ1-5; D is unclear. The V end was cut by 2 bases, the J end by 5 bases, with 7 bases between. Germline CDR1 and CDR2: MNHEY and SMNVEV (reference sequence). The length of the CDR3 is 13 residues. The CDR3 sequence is CASSLVFDQPQHF. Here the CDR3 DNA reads TGTGCCAGCAGTTTAGTGTTTGATCAGCCCCAGCATTTT.

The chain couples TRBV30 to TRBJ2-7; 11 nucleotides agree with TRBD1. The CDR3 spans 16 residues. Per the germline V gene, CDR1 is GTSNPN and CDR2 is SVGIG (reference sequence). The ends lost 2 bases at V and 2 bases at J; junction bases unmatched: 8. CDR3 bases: TGTGCCTGGAGTCTCCCAGGGGACAGGGGGGCCTACGAGCAGTACTTC. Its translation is CAWSLPGDRGAYEQYF.

DNA of the CDR3: TGTGCCAGCAGCTCCGGGGGGGTAGGTAACACTGAAGCTTTCTTT. Its translation is CASSSGGVGNTEAFF. The genes are TRBV13 and TRBJ1-1; weak D call: TRBD1 (5 bases). V was trimmed by 4 bases and J by 2 bases, leaving 14 bases between them. Germline assignment: CDR1 PRHDT and CDR2 FYEKMQ (reference sequence). The CDR3 sequence is 15 residues long.

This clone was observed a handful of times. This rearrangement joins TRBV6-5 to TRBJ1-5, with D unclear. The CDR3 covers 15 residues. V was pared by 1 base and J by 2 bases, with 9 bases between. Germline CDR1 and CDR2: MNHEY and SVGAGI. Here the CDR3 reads CASSYFFGGNQPQHF. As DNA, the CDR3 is TGTGCCAGCAGTTACTTCTTCGGGGGCAATCAGCCCCAGCATTTT.

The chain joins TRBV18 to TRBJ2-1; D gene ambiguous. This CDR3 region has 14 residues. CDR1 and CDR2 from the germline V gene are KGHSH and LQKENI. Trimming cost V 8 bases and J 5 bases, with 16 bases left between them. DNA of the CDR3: TGTGCCAGCGCAGATCCAAGACTGAACAATGAGCAGTTCTTC. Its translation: CASADPRLNNEQFF.

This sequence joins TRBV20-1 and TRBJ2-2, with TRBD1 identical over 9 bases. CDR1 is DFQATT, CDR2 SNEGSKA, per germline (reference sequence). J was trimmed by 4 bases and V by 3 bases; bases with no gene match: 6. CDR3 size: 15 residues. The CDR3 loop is CSASPGQGTTGELFF. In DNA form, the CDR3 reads TGCAGTGCTAGTCCGGGACAGGGTACCACCGGGGAGCTGTTTTTT.

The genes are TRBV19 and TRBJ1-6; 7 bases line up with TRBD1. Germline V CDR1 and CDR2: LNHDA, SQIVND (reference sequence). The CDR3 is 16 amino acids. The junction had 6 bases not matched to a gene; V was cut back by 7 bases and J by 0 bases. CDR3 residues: CASTKDRSSYNSPLHF. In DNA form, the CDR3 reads TGTGCCAGTACCAAGGACAGGAGCTCCTATAATTCACCCCTCCACTTT.

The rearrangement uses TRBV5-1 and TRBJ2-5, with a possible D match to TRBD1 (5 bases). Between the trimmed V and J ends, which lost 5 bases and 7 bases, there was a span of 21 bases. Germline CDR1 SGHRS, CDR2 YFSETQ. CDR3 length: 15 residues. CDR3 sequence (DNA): TGCGCCAGCAGACCGCTGCGTGGGGCCACGGGGACCCAGTACTTC. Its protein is CASRPLRGATGTQYF.

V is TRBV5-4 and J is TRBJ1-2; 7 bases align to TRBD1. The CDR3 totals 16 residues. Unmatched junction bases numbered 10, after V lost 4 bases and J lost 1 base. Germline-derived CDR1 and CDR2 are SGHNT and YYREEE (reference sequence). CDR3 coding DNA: TGTGCCAGCAGCCCTAACCGGGACAGCTTTAACTATGGCTACACCTTC. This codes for CASSPNRDSFNYGYTF. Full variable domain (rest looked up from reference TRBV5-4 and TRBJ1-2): ETGVTQSPTHLIKTRGQQVTLRCSSQSGHNTVSWYQQALGQGPQFIFQYYREEENGRGNFPPRFSGLQFPNYSSELNVNALELDDSALYLCASSPNRDSFNYGYTFGSGTRLTVV.

CDR3 sequence: CASSVSIQKGWTDTQYF. The CDR3 DNA is TGTGCCAGCAGCGTCTCGATTCAAAAGGGGTGGACAGATACGCAGTATTTT. The chain joins TRBV9 to TRBJ2-3, with D tentatively TRBD1 (5 bases). CDR1 and CDR2 (germline): SGDLS, YYNGEE. This CDR3 contains 17 residues. With 2 bases removed from V and 3 bases from J, the gap between germline ends came to 19 bases.

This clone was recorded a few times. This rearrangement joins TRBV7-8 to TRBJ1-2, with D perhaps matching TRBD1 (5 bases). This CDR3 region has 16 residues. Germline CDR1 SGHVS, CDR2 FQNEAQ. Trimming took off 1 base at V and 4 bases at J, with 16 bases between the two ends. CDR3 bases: TGTGCCAGCAGCTTAGGGGGTACAGGTGGGCCCTATGGCTACACCTTC. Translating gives CASSLGGTGGPYGYTF. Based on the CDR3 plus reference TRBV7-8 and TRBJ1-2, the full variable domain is GAGVSQSPRYKVAKRGQDVALRCDPISGHVSLFWYQQALGQGPEFLTYFQNEAQLDKSGLPSDRFFAERPEGSVSTLKIQRTQQEDSAVYLCASSLGGTGGPYGYTFGSGTRLTVV.

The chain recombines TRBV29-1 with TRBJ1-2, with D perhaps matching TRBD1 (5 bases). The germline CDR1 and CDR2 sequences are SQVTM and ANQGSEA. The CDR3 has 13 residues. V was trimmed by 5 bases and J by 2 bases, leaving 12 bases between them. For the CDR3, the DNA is TGCAGCGTTTCCGGGACGGACAACTATGGCTACACCTTC. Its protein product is CSVSGTDNYGYTF.

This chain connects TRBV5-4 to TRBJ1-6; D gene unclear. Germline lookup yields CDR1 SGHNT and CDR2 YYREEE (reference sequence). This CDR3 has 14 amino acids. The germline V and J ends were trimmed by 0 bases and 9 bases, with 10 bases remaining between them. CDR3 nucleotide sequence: TGTGCCAGCAGCTTGGAAGGGTTGGGTTCACCCCTCCACTTT. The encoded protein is CASSLEGLGSPLHF.

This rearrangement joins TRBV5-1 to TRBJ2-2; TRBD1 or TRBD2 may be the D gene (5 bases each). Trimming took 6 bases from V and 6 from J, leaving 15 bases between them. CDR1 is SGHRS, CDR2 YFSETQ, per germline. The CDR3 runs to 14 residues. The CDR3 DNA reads TGCGCCAGCACCTCTCTGGGGGTGCCCGGGGAGCTGTTTTTT. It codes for CASTSLGVPGELFF.

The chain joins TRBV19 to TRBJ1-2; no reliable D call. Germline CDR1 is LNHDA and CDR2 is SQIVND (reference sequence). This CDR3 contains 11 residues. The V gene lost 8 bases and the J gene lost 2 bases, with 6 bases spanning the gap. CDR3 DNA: TGTGCCAGTCGGGAGAACTATGGCTACACCTTC. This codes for CASRENYGYTF.

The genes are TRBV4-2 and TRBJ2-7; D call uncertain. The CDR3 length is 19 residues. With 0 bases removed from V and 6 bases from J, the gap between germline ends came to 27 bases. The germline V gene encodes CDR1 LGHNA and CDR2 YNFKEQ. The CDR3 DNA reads TGTGCCAGCAGCCAAGATGAAATTAAAGGTGCGGCCTGGGGTGGCGAGCAGTACTTC. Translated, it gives CASSQDEIKGAAWGGEQYF.

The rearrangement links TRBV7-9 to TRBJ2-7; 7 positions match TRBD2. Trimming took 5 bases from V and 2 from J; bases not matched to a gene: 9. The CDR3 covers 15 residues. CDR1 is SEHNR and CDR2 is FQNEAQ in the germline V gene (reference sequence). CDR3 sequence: CASSPGGAGTYEQYF. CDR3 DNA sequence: TGTGCCAGCAGCCCGGGGGGTGCAGGGACCTACGAGCAGTACTTC.

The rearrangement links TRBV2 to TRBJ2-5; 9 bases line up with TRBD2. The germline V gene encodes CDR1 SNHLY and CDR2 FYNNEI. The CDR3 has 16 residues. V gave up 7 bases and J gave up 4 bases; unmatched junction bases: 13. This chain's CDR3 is CASTELAGLAGETQYF. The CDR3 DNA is TGTGCCAGCACGGAGCTAGCGGGATTAGCGGGAGAGACCCAGTACTTC.

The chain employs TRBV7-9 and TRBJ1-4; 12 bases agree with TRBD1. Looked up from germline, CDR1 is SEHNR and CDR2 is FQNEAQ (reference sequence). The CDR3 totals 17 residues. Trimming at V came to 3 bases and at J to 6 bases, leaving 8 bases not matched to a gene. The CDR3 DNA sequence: TGTGCCAGCAGCTTGGGACAGGGGGCAGGTACCGATGAAAAACTGTTTTTT. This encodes CASSLGQGAGTDEKLFF.